This TCR beta chain was recovered during a study of blood T cells in healthy people across ages. Across the whole study: The capture of about one barcoded beta molecule per two T cells was achieved by template switching.

It was with a sample-barcoded 5' primer and a J-beta primer mix that a second PCR of roughly 7 to 12 cycles was run. TCRdb independently ran MiXCR on the 5' RACE reads; one entry per CDR3 protein. Counted here are about 730,000 distinct CDR3 sequences, roughly 44% occurring once; the ten biggest clones make up 20% to 25%. V was clipped by 8 bases and J by 0 bases; unmatched bases: 12. The CDR3 is 17 residues long. The origin of this receptor is a woman aged 55-69 years in good health. The material sequenced was blood. The gene calls are TRBV12-3 or TRBV12-4 and TRBJ2-1; TRBD1 matches at 8 bases. DNA of the CDR3: TGTGCCAGCGGTTCCGGGTGGGGACAGGTCTCCTACAATGAGCAGTTCTTC. Its protein is CASGSGWGQVSYNEQFF.